A selection of T cell receptor beta chains follows, all from one sample in a study of CD8+ T cells in alopecia areata. Assay used: immunoSEQ multiplex PCR; TCRdb lists only in-frame clones, some missing. The table shows some 190,000 clones, with 64% occurring only once. Sequences were derived from CD4+ T cells sorted from blood, sampled at roughly week 49, from a patient treated with tofacitinib. The origin of the receptors is a human donor with alopecia areata. The CDR3 runs from the conserved cysteine through the conserved F or W. Each record gives: D gene, J gene, V gene, clone size, CDR3 protein, CDR3 DNA. The D gene is left open where the match is weak. For some rows the clone size is stated as once, few or many, or as a class when expanded; others skip it.

D: -; J: TRBJ1-4; V: TRBV5-1; size: -; CDR3: CASSLSSGGDNEKLFF; DNA: TGCGCCAGCAGCTTGTCCTCCGGGGGGGATAATGAAAAACTGTTTTTT
D: -; J: TRBJ1-5; V: TRBV6-5; size: once; CDR3: CASRLYSNQPQHF; DNA: TGTGCCAGCAGATTGTATAGCAATCAGCCCCAGCATTTT
D: -; J: TRBJ1-2; V: TRBV27; size: few; CDR3: CASIFPQHGYTF; DNA: TGTGCCAGCATTTTTCCGCAACATGGCTACACCTTC
D: TRBD1; J: TRBJ2-3; V: TRBV6-1; size: -; CDR3: CASSDRGRPDTQYF; DNA: TGTGCCAGCAGTGACAGGGGGCGTCCAGATACGCAGTATTTT
D: -; J: TRBJ2-6; V: TRBV18; size: -; CDR3: CASSPNGDSGANVLTF; DNA: TGTGCCAGCTCCCCAAATGGGGACTCTGGGGCCAACGTCCTGACTTTC
D: -; J: TRBJ2-3; V: TRBV27; size: -; CDR3: CASSDYSDTQYF; DNA: TGTGCCAGCAGCGACTACTCAGATACGCAGTATTTT
D: -; J: TRBJ1-1; V: TRBV19; size: -; CDR3: CATQKGVNTEAFF; DNA: TGTGCCACTCAGAAGGGTGTGAACACTGAAGCTTTCTTT
D: -; J: TRBJ2-7; V: TRBV30; size: -; CDR3: CAWSTPGVYEQYF; DNA: TGTGCCTGGAGCACCCCGGGGGTCTACGAGCAGTACTTC
D: -; J: TRBJ1-2; V: TRBV6-5; size: -; CDR3: CASSYLQGAGYTF; DNA: TGTGCCAGCAGTTACCTCCAGGGCGCTGGCTACACCTTC
D: TRBD1; J: TRBJ1-6; V: TRBV14; size: once; CDR3: CASSRQGVYNSPLHF; DNA: TGTGCCAGCAGCCGGCAGGGGGTTTATAATTCACCCCTCCACTTT
D: -; J: TRBJ2-3; V: TRBV2; size: once; CDR3: CATTPKGDTQYF; DNA: TGTGCCACTACCCCTAAGGGAGATACGCAGTATTTT
D: -; J: TRBJ2-7; V: TRBV29-1; size: once; CDR3: CSANMGAVNEQYF; DNA: TGCAGCGCCAACATGGGGGCAGTTAACGAGCAGTACTTC
D: -; J: TRBJ2-2; V: TRBV6-6; size: -; CDR3: CASRKERTNTGELFF; DNA: TGTGCCAGCAGAAAGGAGAGGACTAACACCGGGGAGCTGTTTTTT
D: -; J: TRBJ2-3; V: TRBV5-6; size: few; CDR3: CASSGAASTDTQYF; DNA: TGTGCCAGCAGCGGCGCGGCTAGCACAGATACGCAGTATTTT
D: -; J: TRBJ1-2; V: TRBV18; size: -; CDR3: CASSPLGDYGYTF; DNA: TGTGCCAGCTCACCTCTTGGGGACTATGGCTACACCTTC
D: -; J: TRBJ1-1; V: TRBV4-3; size: once; CDR3: CASSQEPGAGTEAFF; DNA: TGCGCCAGCAGCCAAGAACCAGGGGCAGGAACTGAAGCTTTCTTT
D: -; J: TRBJ2-3; V: TRBV9; size: -; CDR3: CASSKDGTDTQYF; DNA: TGTGCCAGCAGCAAGGACGGCACAGATACGCAGTATTTT
D: TRBD2; J: TRBJ2-3; V: TRBV5-1; size: -; CDR3: CASSPGGGSTDTQYF; DNA: TGCGCCAGCAGCCCCGGGGGGGGTTCCACAGATACGCAGTATTTT
D: -; J: TRBJ1-1; V: TRBV7-2; size: -; CDR3: CASSLITEAFF; DNA: TGTGCCAGCAGCTTAATCACTGAAGCTTTCTTT
D: -; J: TRBJ2-5; V: TRBV6-5; size: few; CDR3: CASSLGGVKTQYF; DNA: TGTGCCAGCAGTTTGGGGGGAGTGAAGACCCAGTACTTC
D: -; J: TRBJ2-7; V: TRBV7-2; size: -; CDR3: CASSSGALGYEQYF; DNA: TGTGCCAGCAGCTCCGGGGCCCTAGGCTACGAGCAGTACTTC
D: -; J: TRBJ2-5; V: TRBV2; size: -; CDR3: CASVRGLQETQYF; DNA: TGTGCCAGCGTCAGGGGCTTGCAAGAGACCCAGTACTTC
D: TRBD1; J: TRBJ2-5; V: TRBV7-3; size: -; CDR3: CASSLSQGARETQYF; DNA: TGTGCCAGCAGCTTAAGTCAGGGGGCTCGGGAGACCCAGTACTTC
D: -; J: TRBJ1-2; V: TRBV15; size: -; CDR3: CATSRTPGRENYGYTF; DNA: TGTGCCACCAGCAGAACCCCGGGAAGAGAGAACTATGGCTACACCTTC
D: TRBD1; J: TRBJ2-2; V: TRBV6-5; size: few; CDR3: CASSWDRAGELFF; DNA: TGTGCCAGCAGTTGGGACAGGGCAGGGGAGCTGTTTTTT
D: TRBD1; J: TRBJ1-2; V: TRBV28; size: -; CDR3: CASSFQQGHYGYTF; DNA: TGTGCCAGCAGTTTCCAACAGGGGCACTATGGCTACACCTTC
D: TRBD2; J: TRBJ2-7; V: TRBV2; size: -; CDR3: CASSGGGHSYEQYF; DNA: TGTGCCAGCAGTGGCGGGGGGCACTCCTACGAGCAGTACTTC
D: -; J: TRBJ2-4; V: TRBV15; size: -; CDR3: CATSRDVGPTKNIQYF; DNA: TGTGCCACCAGCAGAGATGTCGGGCCCACCAAAAACATTCAGTACTTC
D: TRBD1; J: TRBJ1-1; V: TRBV9; size: -; CDR3: CASSVEKTGWTEAFF; DNA: TGTGCCAGCAGCGTAGAGAAGACAGGGTGGACTGAAGCTTTCTTT
D: TRBD2; J: TRBJ2-3; V: TRBV9; size: few; CDR3: CASSVGVSGGPTATDTQYF; DNA: TGTGCCAGCAGCGTAGGGGTTAGCGGGGGTCCCACCGCCACAGATACGCAGTATTTT
D: TRBD1; J: TRBJ1-6; V: TRBV27; size: once; CDR3: CASRPRSQGTARNSPLHF; DNA: TGTGCCAGCAGACCCCGGTCCCAAGGGACAGCCCGGAATTCACCCCTCCACTTT
D: -; J: TRBJ2-5; V: TRBV30; size: -; CDR3: CAWDRPRETQYF; DNA: TGTGCCTGGGACAGGCCAAGAGAGACCCAGTACTTC
D: -; J: TRBJ2-3; V: TRBV4-3; size: few; CDR3: CASSQDQGLITQYF; DNA: TGCGCCAGCAGCCAAGATCAAGGACTAATTACGCAGTATTTT
D: TRBD1; J: TRBJ2-1; V: TRBV7-9; size: -; CDR3: CASSLVGQIDEQFF; DNA: TGTGCCAGCAGCTTAGTGGGACAGATCGATGAGCAGTTCTTC
D: -; J: TRBJ2-5; V: TRBV15; size: -; CDR3: CATSRQGGRETQYF; DNA: TGTGCCACCAGCAGACAGGGGGGAAGAGAGACCCAGTACTTC
D: -; J: TRBJ1-2; V: TRBV7-2; size: -; CDR3: CASSLGSYGYTF; DNA: TGTGCCAGCAGCCTCGGGTCCTATGGCTACACCTTC
D: TRBD2; J: TRBJ2-3; V: TRBV4-1; size: -; CDR3: CASSPGGSGGLDTQYF; DNA: TGCGCCAGCAGCCCCGGGGGCAGCGGGGGGCTCGATACGCAGTATTTT
D: -; J: TRBJ2-3; V: TRBV28; size: many; CDR3: CASREQGSTDTQYF; DNA: TGTGCCAGCAGGGAGCAGGGCTCCACAGATACGCAGTATTTT
D: -; J: TRBJ2-6; V: TRBV5-1; size: -; CDR3: CASSEGSGANVLTF; DNA: TGCGCCAGCAGCGAAGGATCTGGGGCCAACGTCCTGACTTTC
D: -; J: TRBJ1-3; V: TRBV9; size: -; CDR3: CASSPRVSGNTIYF; DNA: TGTGCCAGCAGCCCACGGGTATCGGGAAACACCATATATTTT
D: -; J: TRBJ1-2; V: TRBV15; size: -; CDR3: CATSRVEVHGYTF; DNA: TGTGCCACCAGCAGAGTCGAGGTCCATGGCTACACCTTC
D: TRBD1; J: TRBJ2-7; V: TRBV30; size: few; CDR3: CACGTGQREQYF; DNA: TGTGCCTGTGGGACAGGGCAGCGGGAGCAGTACTTC
D: -; J: TRBJ2-1; V: TRBV29-1; size: -; CDR3: CSVPRGTNNEQFF; DNA: TGCAGCGTCCCCAGGGGAACCAACAATGAGCAGTTCTTC
D: -; J: TRBJ2-5; V: TRBV9; size: -; CDR3: CASSVAPGDGETQYF; DNA: TGTGCCAGCAGCGTAGCCCCTGGGGATGGGGAGACCCAGTACTTC
D: -; J: TRBJ1-2; V: TRBV5-1; size: -; CDR3: CASRPLEANYGYTF; DNA: TGCGCCAGCAGGCCGCTCGAAGCTAACTATGGCTACACCTTC
D: TRBD1; J: TRBJ2-3; V: TRBV29-1; size: -; CDR3: CSVLNRGDTDTQYF; DNA: TGCAGCGTTTTAAACAGGGGAGACACAGATACGCAGTATTTT
D: -; J: TRBJ2-7; V: TRBV12-5; size: -; CDR3: CASGQSGPYEQYF; DNA: TGTGCTAGTGGCCAATCAGGGCCCTACGAGCAGTACTTC
D: -; J: TRBJ1-6; V: TRBV5-4; size: once; CDR3: CASSLDNHLGGSPLHF; DNA: TGTGCCAGCAGCTTGGATAATCACCTTGGAGGTTCACCCCTCCACTTT
D: -; J: TRBJ1-4; V: TRBV15; size: -; CDR3: CATSRVGSPNEKLFF; DNA: TGTGCCACCAGCAGAGTTGGCAGTCCTAATGAAAAACTGTTTTTT
D: TRBD1; J: TRBJ1-2; V: TRBV5-1; size: -; CDR3: CASSGGQGIDGYTF; DNA: TGCGCCAGCAGCGGGGGACAGGGGATCGATGGCTACACCTTC
D: -; J: TRBJ2-2; V: TRBV29-1; size: -; CDR3: CSARGRRLNTGELFF; DNA: TGCAGCGCCCGGGGCCGCCGGTTAAACACCGGGGAGCTGTTTTTT
D: TRBD1; J: TRBJ2-2; V: TRBV5-1; size: -; CDR3: CASSFETGNAGELFF; DNA: TGCGCCAGCAGCTTCGAGACAGGGAACGCCGGGGAGCTGTTTTTT
D: -; J: TRBJ1-3; V: TRBV2; size: -; CDR3: CASSAGTGNTIYF; DNA: TGTGCCAGCAGCGCAGGGACTGGAAACACCATATATTTT
D: TRBD1; J: TRBJ1-5; V: TRBV4-1; size: -; CDR3: CASSQTTGVDQPQHF; DNA: TGCGCCAGCAGCCAAACGACAGGGGTTGATCAGCCCCAGCATTTT
D: -; J: TRBJ1-2; V: TRBV30; size: -; CDR3: CRTAPFNYGYTF; DNA: TGTAGGACCGCTCCTTTTAACTATGGCTACACCTTC
D: TRBD1; J: TRBJ2-3; V: TRBV19; size: -; CDR3: CASSSRQGTGTDTQYF; DNA: TGTGCCAGTAGTAGCCGACAGGGGACCGGCACAGATACGCAGTATTTT
D: -; J: TRBJ2-3; V: TRBV7-9; size: few; CDR3: CASSLYSQDTQYF; DNA: TGTGCCAGCAGCTTATACTCGCAAGATACGCAGTATTTT
D: -; J: TRBJ2-2; V: TRBV7-9; size: -; CDR3: CASSWTEGATGELFF; DNA: TGTGCCAGCAGCTGGACTGAAGGGGCCACCGGGGAGCTGTTTTTT
D: -; J: TRBJ1-2; V: TRBV30; size: -; CDR3: CAWRRRDANYGYTF; DNA: TGTGCCTGGAGACGGAGGGACGCTAACTATGGCTACACCTTC
D: -; J: TRBJ1-2; V: TRBV7-9; size: -; CDR3: CASSPLGQGYGYTF; DNA: TGTGCCAGCAGCCCCCTGGGGCAGGGATATGGCTACACCTTC